This is a list of T cell receptor beta chains from one sample in a study of T cell responses to AZD1222 COVID-19 vaccine. The method was immunoSEQ multiplex PCR; TCRdb's version includes in-frame clones alone and lacks a portion of them. The sample has 110,000 or so clones; 86% are singletons. The specimen comprised peripheral blood, sampled 28 days after the second AZD1222 dose. The receptor set was obtained from an adult who received the AZD1222 COVID-19 vaccine. The CDR3 runs from the conserved cysteine through the conserved F or W. D genes are given only for firm matches. The size of a clone is reported for some rows only, either as once, few or many, or as a class for expanded clones.

d_gene: TRBD1
abundance: .
j_gene: TRBJ1-6
v_gene: TRBV9
CDR3nt: TGTGCCAGCAGCCCTGGGGCGGGACAGCTTTATAATTCACCCCTCCACTTT
CDR3aa: CASSPGAGQLYNSPLHF

d_gene: TRBD1
abundance: .
j_gene: TRBJ2-3
v_gene: TRBV6-5
CDR3nt: TGTGCCAGCAAGCTAGGACAGGCCCCGGGAGATACGCAGTATTTT
CDR3aa: CASKLGQAPGDTQYF

d_gene: TRBD2
abundance: once
j_gene: TRBJ2-7
v_gene: TRBV7-9
CDR3nt: TGTGCCAGCAGCTTAAGCGGGGTGGCCTACGAGCAGTACTTC
CDR3aa: CASSLSGVAYEQYF

d_gene: .
abundance: .
j_gene: TRBJ2-7
v_gene: TRBV5-1
CDR3nt: TGCGCCAGCAGCTTGAGCGGTCTGACCTACGAGCAGTACTTC
CDR3aa: CASSLSGLTYEQYF

d_gene: .
abundance: .
j_gene: TRBJ2-4
v_gene: TRBV2
CDR3nt: TGTGCCAGCAAGCGCGCAGGGGACAAAAACATTCAGTACTTC
CDR3aa: CASKRAGDKNIQYF

d_gene: .
abundance: few
j_gene: TRBJ2-1
v_gene: TRBV9
CDR3nt: TGTGCCAGCAGCGTCCGGGACCTACCGGCCATAGCCTACAATGAGCAGTTCTTC
CDR3aa: CASSVRDLPAIAYNEQFF

d_gene: .
abundance: .
j_gene: TRBJ1-4
v_gene: TRBV18
CDR3nt: TGTGCCAGCTCGTCGGACAGATCTAATGAAAAACTGTTTTTT
CDR3aa: CASSSDRSNEKLFF

d_gene: TRBD1
abundance: .
j_gene: TRBJ1-6
v_gene: TRBV2
CDR3nt: TGTGCCAGCAGTTACACCGGGACAGGGGATAATTCACCCCTCCACTTT
CDR3aa: CASSYTGTGDNSPLHF

d_gene: .
abundance: once
j_gene: TRBJ2-2
v_gene: TRBV19
CDR3nt: TGTGCCAGTAGTATTTGGGACACCGGGGAGCTGTTTTTT
CDR3aa: CASSIWDTGELFF

d_gene: TRBD1
abundance: .
j_gene: TRBJ2-7
v_gene: TRBV4-3
CDR3nt: TGCGCCAGCAGCCACGGACAGGGAGAAACCTACGAGCAGTACTTC
CDR3aa: CASSHGQGETYEQYF

d_gene: TRBD1
abundance: .
j_gene: TRBJ1-2
v_gene: TRBV10-3
CDR3nt: TGTGCCATCAGTGAGAGCCCCGGGACAGGAAGTTTGGGCTACACCTTC
CDR3aa: CAISESPGTGSLGYTF

d_gene: .
abundance: once
j_gene: TRBJ1-1
v_gene: TRBV6-5
CDR3nt: TGTGCCAGCAGTAGAAACAGGGCCGGAACTGAAGCTTTCTTT
CDR3aa: CASSRNRAGTEAFF

d_gene: .
abundance: .
j_gene: TRBJ1-6
v_gene: TRBV18
CDR3nt: TGTGCCAGCTCACCGGGTACGACACCACCCGGTGGCTCCTATAATTCACCCCTCCACTTT
CDR3aa: CASSPGTTPPGGSYNSPLHF

d_gene: .
abundance: .
j_gene: TRBJ2-1
v_gene: TRBV7-9
CDR3nt: TGTGCCAGCAGCCCGAGGACAGTGGGCCTAAAGCAGTTCTTC
CDR3aa: CASSPRTVGLKQFF

d_gene: .
abundance: .
j_gene: TRBJ1-5
v_gene: TRBV28
CDR3nt: TGTGCCAGCAGTTTCTCAGGGGCAGGCGGCAATCAGCCCCAGCATTTT
CDR3aa: CASSFSGAGGNQPQHF

d_gene: .
abundance: .
j_gene: TRBJ2-3
v_gene: TRBV14
CDR3nt: TGTGCCAGCAGCCAAGATATCGGCACAGATACGCAGTATTTT
CDR3aa: CASSQDIGTDTQYF

d_gene: .
abundance: .
j_gene: TRBJ1-1
v_gene: TRBV24-1
CDR3nt: TGTGCCACCAGTGATTCCTCCGGGGAAAACACTGAAGCTTTCTTT
CDR3aa: CATSDSSGENTEAFF

d_gene: .
abundance: .
j_gene: TRBJ2-7
v_gene: TRBV6-5
CDR3nt: TGTGCCAGCACCGCCGGCGGGGCCTACGAGCAGTACTTC
CDR3aa: CASTAGGAYEQYF

d_gene: .
abundance: .
j_gene: TRBJ1-5
v_gene: TRBV15
CDR3nt: TGTGCCACCAGCAGAGCCCGATACGCTGGGCAGCCCCAGCATTTT
CDR3aa: CATSRARYAGQPQHF

d_gene: .
abundance: once
j_gene: TRBJ2-7
v_gene: TRBV3-1/TRBV3-2
CDR3nt: TGTGCCAGCAGCCAAGATCCGAGGGGATGGGAGCAGTACTTC
CDR3aa: CASSQDPRGWEQYF

d_gene: .
abundance: .
j_gene: TRBJ1-5
v_gene: TRBV27
CDR3nt: TGTGCCAGCAGTTCCTCGCAAGGGGGACAGCCCCAGCATTTT
CDR3aa: CASSSSQGGQPQHF

d_gene: .
abundance: .
j_gene: TRBJ2-6
v_gene: TRBV5-6
CDR3nt: TGTGCCAGCAGCTTGGCTGTGGTTCCCGGGGCCAACGTCCTGACTTTC
CDR3aa: CASSLAVVPGANVLTF

d_gene: .
abundance: .
j_gene: TRBJ1-5
v_gene: TRBV4-1
CDR3nt: TGCGCCAGCAGCCAAGGGCCCAGGGGAAAGGGGGATCAGCCCCAGCATTTT
CDR3aa: CASSQGPRGKGDQPQHF

d_gene: TRBD1
abundance: .
j_gene: TRBJ2-5
v_gene: TRBV6-2/TRBV6-3
CDR3nt: TGTGCCAGCAGTTACGGACAGGCCCTAGAGACCCAGTACTTC
CDR3aa: CASSYGQALETQYF

d_gene: .
abundance: .
j_gene: TRBJ1-3
v_gene: TRBV5-5
CDR3nt: TGTGCCAGCAGCTTCTGGAACACTCACTCTGGAAACACCATATATTTT
CDR3aa: CASSFWNTHSGNTIYF

d_gene: TRBD1
abundance: .
j_gene: TRBJ1-1
v_gene: TRBV10-2
CDR3nt: TGCGCCAGCAGCGATCAATTCGGGACAGGGGGCACTGAAGCTTTCTTT
CDR3aa: CASSDQFGTGGTEAFF

d_gene: TRBD1
abundance: few
j_gene: TRBJ2-3
v_gene: TRBV3-1/TRBV3-2
CDR3nt: TGTGCCAGCAGCCTCCGGGACAGGGAAGATACGCAGTATTTT
CDR3aa: CASSLRDREDTQYF

d_gene: .
abundance: few
j_gene: TRBJ2-7
v_gene: TRBV6-2/TRBV6-3
CDR3nt: TGTGCCAGCAGTTTTGCCTACGAGCAGTACTTC
CDR3aa: CASSFAYEQYF

d_gene: .
abundance: .
j_gene: TRBJ2-2
v_gene: TRBV5-5
CDR3nt: TGTGCCAGCAGCCACAACCACAGGGGGGGCACCGGGGAGCTGTTTTTT
CDR3aa: CASSHNHRGGTGELFF

d_gene: .
abundance: .
j_gene: TRBJ1-2
v_gene: TRBV7-2
CDR3nt: TGTGCCAGCAGCTTAGCATCGCCAGGGAGTAGGTATGGCTACACCTTC
CDR3aa: CASSLASPGSRYGYTF

d_gene: .
abundance: .
j_gene: TRBJ2-3
v_gene: TRBV7-2
CDR3nt: TGTGCCAGCAGCTTAGTAGATACGCAGTATTTT
CDR3aa: CASSLVDTQYF

d_gene: .
abundance: .
j_gene: TRBJ1-3
v_gene: TRBV27
CDR3nt: TGTGCCAGCAGTTTAAACCGCTCTGGAAACACCATATATTTT
CDR3aa: CASSLNRSGNTIYF

d_gene: .
abundance: .
j_gene: TRBJ1-1
v_gene: TRBV3-1/TRBV3-2
CDR3nt: TGTGCCAGCAGCCAAGGGGTCTATAACACTGAAGCTTTCTTT
CDR3aa: CASSQGVYNTEAFF

d_gene: .
abundance: once
j_gene: TRBJ2-4
v_gene: TRBV7-2
CDR3nt: TGTGCCAGCAGCCTTGGTTCTTCCAGACCCCAAAACATTCAGTACTTC
CDR3aa: CASSLGSSRPQNIQYF

d_gene: .
abundance: .
j_gene: TRBJ1-5
v_gene: TRBV12-3/TRBV12-4
CDR3nt: TGTGCCAGCAGTTTACAGGGCGGTCAGCCCCAGCATTTT
CDR3aa: CASSLQGGQPQHF

d_gene: .
abundance: .
j_gene: TRBJ2-7
v_gene: TRBV7-9
CDR3nt: TGTGCCAGCACCACCCAGCCGGGGCTCCTCTACGAGCAGTACTTC
CDR3aa: CASTTQPGLLYEQYF

d_gene: TRBD1
abundance: .
j_gene: TRBJ2-7
v_gene: TRBV6-5
CDR3nt: TGTGCCAGCAGCGAGGAAGGACAGGGTTACTACGAGCAGTACTTC
CDR3aa: CASSEEGQGYYEQYF

d_gene: .
abundance: .
j_gene: TRBJ2-3
v_gene: TRBV2
CDR3nt: TGTGCCGGAAACGAATTAGGGATGAGCACAGATACGCAGTATTTT
CDR3aa: CAGNELGMSTDTQYF

d_gene: TRBD1
abundance: once
j_gene: TRBJ1-5
v_gene: TRBV13
CDR3nt: TGTGCCAGCAGCTTAGGCCATCACAGGGGAGGGAGCAATCAGCCCCAGCATTTT
CDR3aa: CASSLGHHRGGSNQPQHF

d_gene: .
abundance: .
j_gene: TRBJ2-1
v_gene: TRBV7-3
CDR3nt: TGTGCCAGCAGCTTAACGGCGATTGGCTCCCGAGAACCCTACAATGAGCAGTTCTTC
CDR3aa: CASSLTAIGSREPYNEQFF

d_gene: .
abundance: .
j_gene: TRBJ2-2
v_gene: TRBV30
CDR3nt: TGTGCCTGGAGGGGGGGAGTGACCGGGGAGCTGTTTTTT
CDR3aa: CAWRGGVTGELFF

d_gene: .
abundance: .
j_gene: TRBJ2-7
v_gene: TRBV7-6
CDR3nt: TGTGCCAGCAGCTTAGGGTCGACTGGGGAGCAGTACTTC
CDR3aa: CASSLGSTGEQYF

d_gene: .
abundance: .
j_gene: TRBJ1-1
v_gene: TRBV6-2/TRBV6-3
CDR3nt: TGTGCCAGCAGTTTCCAGAAGAACACTGAAGCTTTCTTT
CDR3aa: CASSFQKNTEAFF

d_gene: TRBD2
abundance: .
j_gene: TRBJ2-1
v_gene: TRBV7-9
CDR3nt: TGTGCCAGCAGCCCCTCCGGACTAGCGGGAGTAGGAGCTGAGCAGTTCTTC
CDR3aa: CASSPSGLAGVGAEQFF

d_gene: .
abundance: few
j_gene: TRBJ2-2
v_gene: TRBV9
CDR3nt: TGTGCCAGCACCCCGGCAGGGTACACCGGGGAGCTGTTTTTT
CDR3aa: CASTPAGYTGELFF

d_gene: TRBD1
abundance: .
j_gene: TRBJ1-1
v_gene: TRBV6-5
CDR3nt: TGTGCCAGCAGTTACGACAGGGTAGCGGACACTGAAGCTTTCTTT
CDR3aa: CASSYDRVADTEAFF

d_gene: TRBD1
abundance: .
j_gene: TRBJ1-1
v_gene: TRBV28
CDR3nt: TGTGCCAGCAGTTTGGGGGACAGTAGAAACACTGAAGCTTTCTTT
CDR3aa: CASSLGDSRNTEAFF

d_gene: .
abundance: once
j_gene: TRBJ2-2
v_gene: TRBV6-5
CDR3nt: TGTGCCAGCAGCCGACAGGTCAACACCGGGGAGCTGTTTTTT
CDR3aa: CASSRQVNTGELFF

d_gene: .
abundance: .
j_gene: TRBJ1-2
v_gene: TRBV4-2
CDR3nt: TGTGCCAGCAGCCAAGATGCAGAGATCTATGGCTACACCTTC
CDR3aa: CASSQDAEIYGYTF

d_gene: .
abundance: .
j_gene: TRBJ1-4
v_gene: TRBV18
CDR3nt: TGTGCCAGCTCACCGGGCAGCTCAACTAATGAAAAACTGTTTTTT
CDR3aa: CASSPGSSTNEKLFF

d_gene: .
abundance: .
j_gene: TRBJ1-2
v_gene: TRBV18
CDR3nt: TGTGCCAGCTCACCACTAGAGGGGGATTATGGCTACACCTTC
CDR3aa: CASSPLEGDYGYTF

d_gene: TRBD2
abundance: .
j_gene: TRBJ2-1
v_gene: TRBV19
CDR3nt: TGTGCCAGTAGGGGGACGGGGGGAGGTGAGCAGTTCTTC
CDR3aa: CASRGTGGGEQFF

d_gene: .
abundance: .
j_gene: TRBJ2-3
v_gene: TRBV27
CDR3nt: TGTGCCAGCAGTACAGACGGCACAGATACGCAGTATTTT
CDR3aa: CASSTDGTDTQYF